The rows below give T cell receptor beta chains drawn from one sample of a study of blood T cell repertoires in COVID-19. Clones were read by immunoSEQ multiplex PCR, and TCRdb kept only the in-frame ones, dropping some. The sample has some 100,000 clones; roughly nine tenths are singletons. The specimen sequenced was peripheral blood. Source of these receptors: a man in his fifties with acute or convalescent COVID-19. The CDR3 runs from the conserved cysteine through the conserved F or W. Fields, in order: D gene, clone size, J gene, V gene, CDR3 protein, CDR3 DNA. The D gene is left open where the match is weak. Only part of the rows carry a size: once, few, many, or a class if the clone is expanded.

>NA|NA|TRBJ1-1|TRBV7-3
CASSLGQGTEAFF
TGTGCCAGCAGCTTAGGGCAGGGGACTGAAGCTTTCTTT
>TRBD1|NA|TRBJ1-1|TRBV2
CASNRDRTKTEAFF
TGTGCCAGCAACCGGGACAGGACGAAGACTGAAGCTTTCTTT
>NA|NA|TRBJ1-1|TRBV19
CATYARGGANTEAFF
TGTGCCACATATGCCCGGGGGGGAGCGAACACTGAAGCTTTCTTT
>NA|NA|TRBJ1-4|TRBV5-8
CASSLETRGREKLFF
TGTGCCAGCAGCTTGGAAACCAGGGGAAGAGAAAAACTGTTTTTT
>NA|NA|TRBJ2-5|TRBV7-8
CASSLGGGEKETQYF
TGTGCCAGCAGCTTGGGTGGAGGGGAGAAAGAGACCCAGTACTTC
>NA|NA|TRBJ1-2|TRBV7-9
CASSVRTGVGFHYGYTF
TGTGCCAGCAGCGTGAGGACCGGGGTGGGGTTCCACTATGGCTACACCTTC
>NA|NA|TRBJ1-1|TRBV5-1
CASSATKGRATEAFF
TGCGCCAGCAGCGCGACTAAAGGCCGGGCCACTGAAGCTTTCTTT
>TRBD1|NA|TRBJ1-4|TRBV7-8
CASSPQRQGLLLKLFF
TGTGCCAGCAGCCCGCAGAGACAGGGTCTATTGTTGAAACTGTTTTTT
>TRBD2|NA|TRBJ2-3|TRBV7-2
CASSLRLAGPSDTQYF
TGTGCCAGCAGCCTCCGGTTAGCGGGACCGTCTGATACGCAGTATTTT
>NA|few|TRBJ1-2|TRBV19
CASSSMTGGYGYTF
TGTGCCAGTAGTAGTATGACCGGGGGCTATGGCTACACCTTC
>TRBD1|NA|TRBJ2-2|TRBV6-6
CASRQGAKNTGELFF
TGTGCCAGCAGGCAGGGGGCAAAGAACACCGGGGAGCTGTTTTTT
>TRBD1|few|TRBJ1-4|TRBV4-1
CASSRGTALNEKLFF
TGCGCCAGCAGCCGCGGGACAGCGCTTAATGAAAAACTGTTTTTT
>TRBD1|NA|TRBJ1-1|TRBV5-4
CASSIGTDLTEAFF
TGTGCCAGCAGCATAGGGACAGACCTAACTGAAGCTTTCTTT
>NA|NA|TRBJ1-5|TRBV19
CASSISSWRGVSSNQPQHF
TGTGCCAGTAGTATAAGTTCCTGGCGGGGGGTCTCAAGCAATCAGCCCCAGCATTTT
>NA|NA|TRBJ1-1|TRBV7-9
CASTQSGDAEAFF
TGTGCCAGCACCCAGTCAGGTGACGCTGAAGCTTTCTTT
>TRBD2|NA|TRBJ2-3|TRBV5-1
CASSQFGSGASNTQYF
TGCGCCAGCAGCCAATTCGGCAGCGGGGCCAGTAATACGCAGTATTTT
>NA|once|TRBJ1-5|TRBV7-9
CASSLAVQGQPQHF
TGTGCCAGCAGCTTAGCGGTGCAGGGTCAGCCCCAGCATTTT
>NA|NA|TRBJ1-2|TRBV13
CASSTIRQTSNYGYTF
TGTGCCAGCAGCACGATTCGACAGACATCTAACTATGGCTACACCTTC
>NA|NA|TRBJ1-6|TRBV10-3
CAISEGGNSYNSPLHF
TGTGCCATCAGTGAGGGAGGGAACTCCTATAATTCACCCCTCCACTTT
>TRBD2|NA|TRBJ2-1|TRBV28
CASSGGSLGSYNEQFF
TGTGCCAGCAGCGGGGGGTCCCTTGGATCCTACAATGAGCAGTTCTTC
>TRBD1|NA|TRBJ2-7|TRBV5-6
CASSVRGNEQYF
TGTGCCAGCAGCGTCAGGGGGAACGAGCAGTACTTC
>NA|NA|TRBJ2-7|TRBV19
CASSSGGSYEQYF
TGTGCCAGTAGTTCCGGCGGTTCCTACGAGCAGTACTTC
>NA|once|TRBJ2-1|TRBV5-4
CASSLPGAANEQFF
TGTGCCAGCAGCTTGCCAGGGGCTGCGAATGAGCAGTTCTTC
>NA|NA|TRBJ2-1|TRBV3-1/TRBV3-2
CASSYLFSEYEQFF
TGTGCCAGCAGCTACCTTTTTAGTGAGTATGAGCAGTTCTTC
>TRBD1|NA|TRBJ2-2|TRBV4-2
CASSQAGTGAGELFF
TGTGCCAGCAGCCAGGCTGGGACAGGGGCCGGGGAGCTGTTTTTT
>NA|NA|TRBJ2-2|TRBV11-1
CASRFRDSNTGELFF
TGTGCCAGCAGATTTAGAGACTCGAACACCGGGGAGCTGTTTTTT
>NA|NA|TRBJ2-7|TRBV6-5
CASSSSGGGGYEQYF
TGTGCCAGCAGTTCCTCCGGGGGAGGGGGGTACGAGCAGTACTTC
>TRBD2|NA|TRBJ2-2|TRBV7-6
CASSLVATSLTGELFF
TGTGCCAGCAGCTTAGTCGCGACTAGCCTCACCGGGGAGCTGTTTTTT
>NA|once|TRBJ1-2|TRBV6-1
CASSASTGTSNYGYTF
TGTGCCAGCAGTGCGTCGACGGGGACTTCTAACTATGGCTACACCTTC
>TRBD1|once|TRBJ1-1|TRBV19
CASSKPGQANTEAFF
TGTGCCAGTAGTAAACCGGGACAGGCGAACACTGAAGCTTTCTTT